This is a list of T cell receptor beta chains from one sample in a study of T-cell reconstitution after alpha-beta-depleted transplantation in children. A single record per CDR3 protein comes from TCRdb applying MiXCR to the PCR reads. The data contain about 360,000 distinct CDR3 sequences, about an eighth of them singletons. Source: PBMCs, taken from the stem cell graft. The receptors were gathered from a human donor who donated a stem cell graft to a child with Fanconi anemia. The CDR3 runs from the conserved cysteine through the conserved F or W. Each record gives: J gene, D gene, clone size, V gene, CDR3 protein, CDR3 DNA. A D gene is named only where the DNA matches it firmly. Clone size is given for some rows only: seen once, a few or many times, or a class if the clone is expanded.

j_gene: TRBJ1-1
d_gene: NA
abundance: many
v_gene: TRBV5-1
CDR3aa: CASSISLGPYTEAFF
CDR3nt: TGCGCCAGCAGCATTAGTCTCGGCCCGTACACTGAAGCTTTCTTT

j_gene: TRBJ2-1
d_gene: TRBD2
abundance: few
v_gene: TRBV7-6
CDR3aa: CASSLLASGGPLDEQFF
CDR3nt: TGTGCCAGCAGCTTACTGGCTAGCGGGGGGCCGTTGGATGAGCAGTTCTTC

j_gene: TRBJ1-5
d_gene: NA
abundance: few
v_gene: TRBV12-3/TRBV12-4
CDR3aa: CASSEGGGRQPQHF
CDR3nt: TGTGCCAGCAGTGAGGGGGGGGGACGGCAGCCCCAGCATTTT

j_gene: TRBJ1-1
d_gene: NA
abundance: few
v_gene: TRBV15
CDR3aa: CATTSGGNTEAFF
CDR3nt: TGTGCCACCACTTCGGGGGGGAACACTGAAGCTTTCTTT

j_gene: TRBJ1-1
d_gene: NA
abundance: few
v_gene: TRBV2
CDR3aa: CASSDLTNTEAFF
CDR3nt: TGTGCCAGCAGTGATTTAACGAACACTGAAGCTTTCTTT

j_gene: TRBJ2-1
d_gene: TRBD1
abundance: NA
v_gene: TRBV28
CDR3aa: CASVDREFYNEQFF
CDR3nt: TGTGCCAGTGTAGACAGGGAGTTTTACAATGAGCAGTTCTTC

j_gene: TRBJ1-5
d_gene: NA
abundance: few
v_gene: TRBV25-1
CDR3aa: CASSDLGGSQHF
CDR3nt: TGTGCCAGCAGTGATCTGGGAGGGTCCCAGCATTTT

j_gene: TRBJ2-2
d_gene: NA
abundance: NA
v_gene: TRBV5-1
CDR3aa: CASSPIVNTGELFF
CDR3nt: TGCGCCAGCAGCCCCATCGTGAACACCGGGGAGCTGTTTTTT

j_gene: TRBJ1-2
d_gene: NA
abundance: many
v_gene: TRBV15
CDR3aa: CATSMGRGNYGYTF
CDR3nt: TGTGCCACCAGCATGGGGAGGGGGAACTATGGCTACACCTTC

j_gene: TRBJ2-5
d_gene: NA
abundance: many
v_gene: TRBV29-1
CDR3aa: CSVGVGGETQYF
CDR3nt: TGCAGCGTGGGGGTAGGGGGAGAGACCCAGTACTTC

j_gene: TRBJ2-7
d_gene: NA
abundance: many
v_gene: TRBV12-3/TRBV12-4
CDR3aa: CASSLSGFQYEQYF
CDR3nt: TGTGCCAGCAGCCTGAGCGGGTTCCAGTACGAGCAGTACTTC

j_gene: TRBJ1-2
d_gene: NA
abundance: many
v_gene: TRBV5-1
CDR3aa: CASSLEGGGYGYTF
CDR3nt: TGCGCCAGCAGCTTGGAGGGGGGCGGCTATGGCTACACCTTC

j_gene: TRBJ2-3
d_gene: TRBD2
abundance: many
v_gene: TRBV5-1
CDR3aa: CASSSQTSGAQYF
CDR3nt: TGCGCCAGCAGCTCACAGACTAGCGGGGCGCAGTATTTT

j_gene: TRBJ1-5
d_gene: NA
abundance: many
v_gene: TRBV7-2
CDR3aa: CASSFSEYSNQPQHF
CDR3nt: TGTGCCAGCAGCTTCAGCGAGTATAGCAATCAGCCCCAGCATTTT

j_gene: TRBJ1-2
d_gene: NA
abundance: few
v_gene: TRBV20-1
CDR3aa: CSARPTGRNYGYTF
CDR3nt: TGCAGTGCTAGACCCACAGGGCGAAACTATGGCTACACCTTC

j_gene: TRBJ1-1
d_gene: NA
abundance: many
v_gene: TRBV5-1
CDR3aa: CASSLVSNTEAFF
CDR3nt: TGCGCCAGCAGCTTGGTGTCCAACACTGAAGCTTTCTTT

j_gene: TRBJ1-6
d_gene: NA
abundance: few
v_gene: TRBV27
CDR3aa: CASSLRRRDSPLHF
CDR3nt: TGTGCCAGCAGTTTAAGGAGGAGGGATTCACCCCTCCACTTT

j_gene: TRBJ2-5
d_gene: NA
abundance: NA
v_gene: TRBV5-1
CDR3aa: CASSLKGEETQYF
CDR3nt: TGCGCCAGCAGCTTAAAAGGAGAAGAGACCCAGTACTTC

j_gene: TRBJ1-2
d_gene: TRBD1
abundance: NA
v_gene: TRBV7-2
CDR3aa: CASSLEGQAYGYTF
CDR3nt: TGTGCCAGCAGCTTAGAGGGACAGGCATATGGCTACACCTTC

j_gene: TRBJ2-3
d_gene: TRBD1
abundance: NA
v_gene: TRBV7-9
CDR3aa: CASSLAPGTAGDTQYF
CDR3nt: TGTGCCAGCAGCTTAGCTCCGGGGACAGCCGGGGATACGCAGTATTTT

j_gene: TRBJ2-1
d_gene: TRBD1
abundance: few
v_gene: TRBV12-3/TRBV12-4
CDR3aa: CASSSGQGASNEQFF
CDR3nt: TGTGCCAGCAGTTCGGGACAGGGGGCAAGTAATGAGCAGTTCTTC

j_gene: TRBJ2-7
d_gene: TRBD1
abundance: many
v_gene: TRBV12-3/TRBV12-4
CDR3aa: CASSWDRGYEQYF
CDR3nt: TGTGCCAGCTCTTGGGACAGGGGCTACGAGCAGTACTTC

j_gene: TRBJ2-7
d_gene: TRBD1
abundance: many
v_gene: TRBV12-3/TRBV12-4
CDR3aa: CASSFWTGFFEQYF
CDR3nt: TGTGCCAGCAGTTTCTGGACAGGGTTCTTCGAGCAGTACTTC

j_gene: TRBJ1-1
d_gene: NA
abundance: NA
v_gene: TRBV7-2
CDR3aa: CASSFTVNSEAFF
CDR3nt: TGTGCCAGCAGCTTTACAGTGAACTCTGAAGCTTTCTTT